Shown below are 8 T cell receptor beta chains from a single sample sequenced in a study of shared clonotypes between healthy human individuals. Clones were read by immunoSEQ multiplex PCR, and TCRdb kept only the in-frame ones, dropping some. The table has a few million clones, 90% to 95% seen once. The source material was naive CD4+ T cells from PBMCs. This sample's subset: CD45RA+ positively selected. These receptor sequences come from a man between 18 and 35 years old in good health. Some clones in this sample may be carry-over from other donors' samples.

The chain links TRBV7-8 to TRBJ2-5; 13 bases are shared with TRBD2. Germline V lookup: CDR1 SGHVS, CDR2 FQNEAQ. Trimming at V came to 5 bases and at J to 3 bases, leaving 9 bases not matched to a gene. The CDR3 is 17 residues long. DNA of the CDR3: TGTGCCAGCAGCCTGTGGAGGACTAGCGGGAGTGAAGAGACCCAGTACTTC. Protein product: CASSLWRTSGSEETQYF.

V and J are TRBV18 and TRBJ2-7, with 9 bases that match TRBD2. V lost 1 base, J lost 5 bases, and 12 bases stayed unmatched. Germline loops: CDR1 KGHSH, CDR2 LQKENI. The CDR3 length is 17 residues. CDR3 nucleotides: TGTGCCAGCTCACCACTTCCCGAGGCGGGAGGGCCTGACGAGCAGTACTTC. This translates into CASSPLPEAGGPDEQYF.

The rearrangement links TRBV19 to TRBJ1-5; D is unclear. Germline lookup yields CDR1 LNHDA and CDR2 SQIVND (reference sequence). The CDR3 sequence is 18 residues long. Trimming stripped 1 base from V and 2 bases from J, with 18 bases between. The CDR3 reads CASSIGQRGSGGNQPQHF. CDR3 DNA sequence: TGTGCCAGTAGTATAGGGCAACGGGGATCCGGGGGCAATCAGCCCCAGCATTTT.

The rearrangement links TRBV5-1 to TRBJ2-7; 10 bases agree with TRBD2. Germline CDR1 SGHRS, CDR2 YFSETQ. Trimming removed 5 bases from V and 3 bases from J; junction bases left unmatched: 2. The CDR3 sequence is 13 residues long. The CDR3 region is CASRLAGGYEQYF. Here the CDR3 DNA reads TGCGCCAGCAGATTAGCGGGGGGCTACGAGCAGTACTTC.

The chain employs TRBV30 and TRBJ1-2; D ambiguous. The CDR3 runs to 11 residues. Germline assignment: CDR1 GTSNPN and CDR2 SVGIG (reference sequence). The V end was cut by 7 bases, the J end by 8 bases, with 14 bases between. The CDR3 sequence: CASSLVGGYTF. The CDR3 DNA sequence: TGTGCCTCAAGCTTAGTCGGGGGCTACACCTTC.

This chain joins TRBV18 and TRBJ1-1, with D hard to call. The germline gives CDR1 KGHSH, CDR2 LQKENI. This CDR3 region has 16 residues. Trimming took off 2 bases at V and 2 bases at J, with 15 bases between the two ends. The CDR3 is CASSPSEVLGNTEAFF. The CDR3 DNA reads as TGTGCCAGCTCACCATCGGAGGTTTTGGGTAACACTGAAGCTTTCTTT. The variable domain in full, completed from reference TRBV18 and TRBJ1-1, reads NAGVMQNPRHLVRRRGQEARLRCSPMKGHSHVYWYRQLPEEGLKFMVYLQKENIIDESGMPKERFSAEFPKEGPSILRIQQVVRGDSAAYFCASSPSEVLGNTEAFFGQGTRLTVV.

As concerns this clone: Other nucleotide sequences in the sample specify the same CDR3. V and J are TRBV5-1 and TRBJ2-1; weak D call: TRBD2 (6 bases). Germline V gene sequence: CDR1 SGHRS, CDR2 YFSETQ. This CDR3 spans 13 amino acids. V shed 2 bases and J shed 7 bases, with 10 bases lying between them. CDR3 loop: CASSLAGVNEQFF. In DNA, the CDR3 is TGCGCCAGCAGCTTAGCGGGTGTAAATGAGCAGTTCTTC.

This clone appeared a few times. The chain carries TRBV6-1 and TRBJ1-5; 7 bases line up with TRBD1. The V and J ends lost 4 bases and 9 bases, in that order; junction bases with no gene match: 3. Looked up from germline, CDR1 is MNHNS and CDR2 is SASEGT. CDR3 length: 12 residues. The CDR3, as DNA: TGTGCCAGCAGTGGACAGGGAGGGCCCCAGCATTTT. This encodes CASSGQGGPQHF.